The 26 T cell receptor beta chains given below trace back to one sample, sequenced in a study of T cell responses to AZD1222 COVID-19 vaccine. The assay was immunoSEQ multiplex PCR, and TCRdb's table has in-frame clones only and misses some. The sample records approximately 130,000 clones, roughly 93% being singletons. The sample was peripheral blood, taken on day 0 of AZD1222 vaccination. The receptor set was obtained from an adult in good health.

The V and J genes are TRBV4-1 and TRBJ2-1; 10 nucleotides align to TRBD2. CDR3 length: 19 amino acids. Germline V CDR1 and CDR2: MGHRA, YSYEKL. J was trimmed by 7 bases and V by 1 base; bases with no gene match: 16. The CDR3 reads CASSQGLAGGGVVMNEQFF. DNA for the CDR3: TGCGCCAGCAGCCAAGGGTTAGCGGGAGGCGGGGTGGTGATGAATGAGCAGTTCTTC.

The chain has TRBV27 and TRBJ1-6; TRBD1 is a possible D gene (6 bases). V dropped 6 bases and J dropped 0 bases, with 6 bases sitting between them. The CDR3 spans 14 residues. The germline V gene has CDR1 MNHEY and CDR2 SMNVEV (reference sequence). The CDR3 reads CASRGGSYNSPLHF. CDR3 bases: TGTGCCAGCAGAGGGGGCTCCTATAATTCACCCCTCCACTTT.

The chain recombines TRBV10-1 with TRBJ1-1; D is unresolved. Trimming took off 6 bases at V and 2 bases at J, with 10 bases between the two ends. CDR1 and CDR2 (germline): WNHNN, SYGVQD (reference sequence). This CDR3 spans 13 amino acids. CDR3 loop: CASRGGSNTEAFF. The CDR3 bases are TGCGCCAGCAGAGGTGGCAGTAACACTGAAGCTTTCTTT.

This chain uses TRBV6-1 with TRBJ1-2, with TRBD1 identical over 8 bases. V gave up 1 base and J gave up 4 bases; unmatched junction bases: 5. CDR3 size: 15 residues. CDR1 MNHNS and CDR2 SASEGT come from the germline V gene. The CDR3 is CASSEGTGYFYGYTF. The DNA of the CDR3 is TGTGCCAGCAGTGAAGGGACAGGGTATTTCTATGGCTACACCTTC.

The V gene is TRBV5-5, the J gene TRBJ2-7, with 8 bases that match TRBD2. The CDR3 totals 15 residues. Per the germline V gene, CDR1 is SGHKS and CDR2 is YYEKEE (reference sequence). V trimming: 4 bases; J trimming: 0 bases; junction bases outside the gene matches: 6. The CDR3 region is CASSPFGTSSYEQYF. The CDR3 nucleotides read TGTGCCAGCAGCCCATTTGGGACTAGCTCCTACGAGCAGTACTTC. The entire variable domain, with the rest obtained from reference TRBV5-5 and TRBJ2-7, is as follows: DAGVTQSPTHLIKTRGQQVTLRCSPISGHKSVSWYQQVLGQGPQFIFQYYEKEERGRGNFPDRFSARQFPNYSSELNVNALLLGDSALYLCASSPFGTSSYEQYFGPGTRLTVT.

The CDR3 region is CASSSRTGLKGIFHYGYTF. CDR3 bases: TGTGCCAGCAGCAGTCGGACCGGGCTCAAGGGGATCTTCCACTATGGCTACACCTTC. V gene TRBV21-1 combines with J gene TRBJ1-2; TRBD1 reflects the table's D call only, with no check against the DNA. TRBV21-1 is a pseudogene locus. This CDR3 has 19 residues.

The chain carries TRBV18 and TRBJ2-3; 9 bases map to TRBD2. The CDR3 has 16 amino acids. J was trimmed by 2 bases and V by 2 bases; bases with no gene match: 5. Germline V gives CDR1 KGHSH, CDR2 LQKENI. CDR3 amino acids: CASSPVAGVVTDTQYF. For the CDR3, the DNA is TGTGCCAGCTCACCAGTAGCGGGAGTGGTCACAGATACGCAGTATTTT.

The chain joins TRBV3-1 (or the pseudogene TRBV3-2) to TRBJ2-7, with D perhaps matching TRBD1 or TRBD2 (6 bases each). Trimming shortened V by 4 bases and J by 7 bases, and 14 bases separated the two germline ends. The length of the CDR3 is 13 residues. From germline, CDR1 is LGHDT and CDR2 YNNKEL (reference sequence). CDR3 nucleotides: TGTGCCAGCAGCCCAGCCGGGGGCAGGGAGCAGTACTTC. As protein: CASSPAGGREQYF.

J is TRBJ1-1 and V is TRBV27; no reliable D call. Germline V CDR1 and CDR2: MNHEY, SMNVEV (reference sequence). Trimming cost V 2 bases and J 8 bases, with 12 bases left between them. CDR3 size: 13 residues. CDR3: CASSLRAGREAFF. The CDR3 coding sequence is TGTGCCAGCAGTTTAAGGGCCGGGCGGGAAGCTTTCTTT.

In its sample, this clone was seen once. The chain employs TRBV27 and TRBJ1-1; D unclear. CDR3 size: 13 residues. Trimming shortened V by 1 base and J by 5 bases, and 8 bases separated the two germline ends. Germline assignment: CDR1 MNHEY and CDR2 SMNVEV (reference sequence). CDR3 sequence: CASSLWRKTEAFF. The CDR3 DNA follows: TGTGCCAGCAGTTTATGGAGGAAGACTGAAGCTTTCTTT.

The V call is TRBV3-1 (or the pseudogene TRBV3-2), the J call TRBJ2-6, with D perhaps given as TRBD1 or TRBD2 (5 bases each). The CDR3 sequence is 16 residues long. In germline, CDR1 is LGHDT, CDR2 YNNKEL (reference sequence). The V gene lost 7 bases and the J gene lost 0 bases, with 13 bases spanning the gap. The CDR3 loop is CASTGAGISGANVLTF. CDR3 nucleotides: TGTGCCAGCACCGGGGCAGGCATCTCTGGGGCCAACGTCCTGACTTTC.

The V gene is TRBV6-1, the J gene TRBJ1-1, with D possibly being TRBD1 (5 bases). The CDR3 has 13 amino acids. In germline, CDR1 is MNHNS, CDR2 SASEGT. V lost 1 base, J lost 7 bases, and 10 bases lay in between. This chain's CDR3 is CASSEEGYIEAFF. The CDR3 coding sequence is TGTGCCAGCAGTGAAGAGGGGTATATTGAAGCTTTCTTT.

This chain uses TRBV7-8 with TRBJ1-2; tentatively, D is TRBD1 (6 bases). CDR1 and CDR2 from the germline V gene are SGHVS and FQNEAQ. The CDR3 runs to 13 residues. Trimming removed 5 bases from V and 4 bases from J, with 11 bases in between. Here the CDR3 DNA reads TGTGCCAGCAGCAGACAGACAGGCTATGGCTACACCTTC. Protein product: CASSRQTGYGYTF.

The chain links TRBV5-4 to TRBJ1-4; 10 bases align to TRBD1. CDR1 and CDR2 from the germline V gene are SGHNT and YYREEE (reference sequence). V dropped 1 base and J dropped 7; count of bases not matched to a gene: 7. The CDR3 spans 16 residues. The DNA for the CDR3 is TGTGCCAGCAGCTTGAGGGACAGGGGACAAGGTGAAAAACTGTTTTTT. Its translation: CASSLRDRGQGEKLFF.

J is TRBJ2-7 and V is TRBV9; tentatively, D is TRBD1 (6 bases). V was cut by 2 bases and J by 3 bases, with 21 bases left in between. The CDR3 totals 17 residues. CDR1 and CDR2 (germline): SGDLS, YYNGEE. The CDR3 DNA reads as TGTGCCAGCAGCGTGTTAAAACAGGGAACATCGTACTACGAGCAGTACTTC. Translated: CASSVLKQGTSYYEQYF.

CDR3 residues: CSVGGGGGYEQYF. The CDR3 nucleotides are TGCAGCGTTGGGGGAGGGGGAGGCTACGAGCAGTACTTC. The J gene is TRBJ2-7, the V gene TRBV29-1, with D possibly matching TRBD2 (7 bases). Germline V gene data show CDR1 as SQVTM and CDR2 as ANQGSEA. The V end lost 4 bases, the J end lost 3 bases, and 13 bases lay between the germline ends. The CDR3 length is 13 residues.

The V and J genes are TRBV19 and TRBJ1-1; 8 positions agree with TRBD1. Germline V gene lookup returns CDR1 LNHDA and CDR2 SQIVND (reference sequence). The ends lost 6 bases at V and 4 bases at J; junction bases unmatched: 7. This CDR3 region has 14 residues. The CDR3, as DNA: TGTGCCAGTAGACCTGAAACAGGGGGCACTGAAGCTTTCTTT. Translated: CASRPETGGTEAFF.

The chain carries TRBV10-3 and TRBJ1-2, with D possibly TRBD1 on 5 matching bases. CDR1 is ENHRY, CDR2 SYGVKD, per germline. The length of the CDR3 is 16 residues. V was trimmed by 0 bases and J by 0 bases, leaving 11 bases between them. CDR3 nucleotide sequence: TGTGCCATCAGTGAGTCGAGGGGAATGTCTAACTATGGCTACACCTTC. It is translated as CAISESRGMSNYGYTF.

CDR3 amino acids: CASSPRLRAESEFF. The CDR3 nucleotides read TGTGCCAGCAGCCCCCGCCTAAGGGCGGAGTCGGAGTTCTTC. This chain joins TRBV11-2 and TRBJ2-1; D is unclear. The CDR3 is 14 residues long. V lost 5 bases, J lost 14 bases, and 22 bases lay in between. The germline V gene encodes CDR1 SGHAT and CDR2 FQNNGV.

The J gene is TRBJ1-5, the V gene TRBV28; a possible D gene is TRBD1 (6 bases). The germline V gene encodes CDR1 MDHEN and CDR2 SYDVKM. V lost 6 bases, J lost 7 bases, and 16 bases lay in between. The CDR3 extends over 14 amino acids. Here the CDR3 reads CASRTQGYKQPQHF. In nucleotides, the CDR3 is TGTGCCAGCAGAACACAGGGCTATAAACAGCCCCAGCATTTT.

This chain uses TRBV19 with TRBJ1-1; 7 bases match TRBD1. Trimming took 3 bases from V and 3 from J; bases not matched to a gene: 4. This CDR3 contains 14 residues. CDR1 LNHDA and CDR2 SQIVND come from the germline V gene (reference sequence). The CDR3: CASSIWDRHTEAFF. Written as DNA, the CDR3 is TGTGCCAGTAGTATCTGGGACAGACACACTGAAGCTTTCTTT.

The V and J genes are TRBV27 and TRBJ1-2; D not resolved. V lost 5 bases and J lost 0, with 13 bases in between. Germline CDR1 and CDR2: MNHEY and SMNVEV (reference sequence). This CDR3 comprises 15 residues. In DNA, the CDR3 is TGTGCCAGCAGTCCAAGCCCCGGGGCTAACTATGGCTACACCTTC. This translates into CASSPSPGANYGYTF.

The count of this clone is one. Here the CDR3 reads CASSPPPGGRETQYF. CDR3 sequence (DNA): TGTGCCAGCAGTCCCCCCCCCGGGGGCAGGGAGACCCAGTACTTC. The chain carries TRBV27 and TRBJ2-5; D may correspond to TRBD1 or TRBD2 (6 bases each). Trimming pared 5 bases from V and 5 bases from J, leaving 18 bases between. The CDR3 contains 15 residues. The germline V gene has CDR1 MNHEY and CDR2 SMNVEV (reference sequence).

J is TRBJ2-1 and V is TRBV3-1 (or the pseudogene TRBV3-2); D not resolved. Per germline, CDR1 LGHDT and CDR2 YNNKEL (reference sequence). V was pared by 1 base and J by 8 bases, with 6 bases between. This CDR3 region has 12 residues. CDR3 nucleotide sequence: TGTGCCAGCAGCCAAGTGTCAGATGAGCAGTTCTTC. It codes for CASSQVSDEQFF.

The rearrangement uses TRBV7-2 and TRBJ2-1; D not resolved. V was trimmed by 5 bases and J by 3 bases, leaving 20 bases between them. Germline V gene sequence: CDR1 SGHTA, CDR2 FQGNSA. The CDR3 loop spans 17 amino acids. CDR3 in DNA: TGTGCCAGCAGCCCAACGGCACCAGCCAAAGGCTACAATGAGCAGTTCTTC. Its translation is CASSPTAPAKGYNEQFF.

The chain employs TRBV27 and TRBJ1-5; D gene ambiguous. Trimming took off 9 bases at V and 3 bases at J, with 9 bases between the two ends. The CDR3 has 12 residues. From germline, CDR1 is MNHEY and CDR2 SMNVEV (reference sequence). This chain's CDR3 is CASRTLNQPQHF. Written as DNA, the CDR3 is TGTGCCAGTCGGACTCTCAATCAGCCCCAGCATTTT.